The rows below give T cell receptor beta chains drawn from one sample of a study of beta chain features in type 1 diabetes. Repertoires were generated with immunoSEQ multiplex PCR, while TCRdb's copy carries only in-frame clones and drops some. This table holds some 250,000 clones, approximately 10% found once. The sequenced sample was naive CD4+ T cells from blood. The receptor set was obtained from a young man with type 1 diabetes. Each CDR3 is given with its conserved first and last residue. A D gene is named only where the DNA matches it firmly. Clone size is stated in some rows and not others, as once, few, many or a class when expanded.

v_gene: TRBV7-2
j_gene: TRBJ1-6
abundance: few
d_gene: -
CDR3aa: CASSFGEISPLHF
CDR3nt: TGTGCCAGCAGCTTTGGGGAGATTTCACCCCTCCACTTT

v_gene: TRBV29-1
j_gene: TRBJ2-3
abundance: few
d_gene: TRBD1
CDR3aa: CSVEPTGPSTDTQYF
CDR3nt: TGCAGCGTAGAGCCGACAGGGCCTAGCACAGATACGCAGTATTTT

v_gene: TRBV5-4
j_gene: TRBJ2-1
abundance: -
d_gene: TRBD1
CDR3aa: CASSSRDRGGNEQFF
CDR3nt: TGTGCCAGCAGCTCCCGGGACAGGGGGGGGAATGAGCAGTTCTTC

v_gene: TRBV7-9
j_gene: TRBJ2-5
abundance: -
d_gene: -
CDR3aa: CASSYRDKETQYF
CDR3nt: TGTGCCAGCAGCTACCGGGACAAAGAGACCCAGTACTTC

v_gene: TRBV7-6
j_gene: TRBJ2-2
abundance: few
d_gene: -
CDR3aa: CASSFAMGSQNTGELFF
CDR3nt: TGTGCCAGCAGCTTCGCGATGGGCAGCCAAAACACCGGGGAGCTGTTTTTT

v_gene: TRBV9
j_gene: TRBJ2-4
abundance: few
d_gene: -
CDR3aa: CASSVDGSRTRGIQYF
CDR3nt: TGTGCCAGCAGCGTAGATGGCAGTCGAACCCGGGGCATTCAGTACTTC

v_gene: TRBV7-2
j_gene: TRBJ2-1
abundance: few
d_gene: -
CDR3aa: CASSLALGMNEQFF
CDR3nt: TGTGCCAGCAGCTTAGCGCTAGGAATGAATGAGCAGTTCTTC

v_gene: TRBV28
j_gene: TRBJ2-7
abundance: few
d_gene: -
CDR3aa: CASSPRSEQYF
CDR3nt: TGTGCCAGCAGTCCTCGGTCCGAGCAGTACTTC

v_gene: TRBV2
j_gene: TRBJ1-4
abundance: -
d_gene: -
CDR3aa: CASSGSDEKLFF
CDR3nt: TGTGCCAGCAGTGGTTCTGATGAAAAACTGTTTTTT

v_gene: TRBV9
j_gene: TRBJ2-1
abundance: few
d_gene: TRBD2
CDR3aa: CASSVVGSGGEQFF
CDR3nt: TGTGCCAGCAGCGTAGTAGGTTCGGGGGGAGAGCAGTTCTTC

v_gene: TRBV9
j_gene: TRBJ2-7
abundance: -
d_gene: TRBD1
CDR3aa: CASSVMGQGYEQYF
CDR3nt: TGTGCCAGCAGCGTAATGGGACAGGGTTACGAGCAGTACTTC

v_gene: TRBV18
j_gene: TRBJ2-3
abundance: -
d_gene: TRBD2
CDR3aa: CASSPRRGALTDTQYF
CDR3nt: TGTGCCAGCTCACCAAGGCGGGGGGCCCTGACAGATACGCAGTATTTT

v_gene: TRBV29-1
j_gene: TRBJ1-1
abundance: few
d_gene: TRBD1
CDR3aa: CSAEEGARTEAFF
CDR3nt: TGCAGCGCCGAGGAGGGGGCGCGCACTGAAGCTTTCTTT

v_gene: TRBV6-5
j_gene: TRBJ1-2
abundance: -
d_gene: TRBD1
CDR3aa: CASTDRGFYGYTF
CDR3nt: TGTGCCAGCACCGACAGGGGCTTCTATGGCTACACCTTC

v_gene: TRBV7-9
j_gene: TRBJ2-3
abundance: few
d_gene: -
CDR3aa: CASRGVTDTQYF
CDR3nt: TGTGCCAGCAGGGGCGTTACAGATACGCAGTATTTT

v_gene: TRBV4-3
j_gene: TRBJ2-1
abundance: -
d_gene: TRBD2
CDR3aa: CASSQLGLAAYNEQFF
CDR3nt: TGCGCCAGCAGCCAATTGGGACTAGCGGCCTACAATGAGCAGTTCTTC

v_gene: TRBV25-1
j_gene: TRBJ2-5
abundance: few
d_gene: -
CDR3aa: CASSDPNRGQETQYF
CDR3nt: TGTGCCAGCAGTGACCCCAACCGGGGTCAAGAGACCCAGTACTTC

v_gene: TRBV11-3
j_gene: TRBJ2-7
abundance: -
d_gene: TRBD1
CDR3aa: CASSFTGDYEQYF
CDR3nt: TGTGCCAGCAGCTTTACAGGGGACTACGAGCAGTACTTC

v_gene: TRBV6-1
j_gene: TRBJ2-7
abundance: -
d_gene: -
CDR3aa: CASSEFGDSYEQYF
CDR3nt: TGTGCCAGCAGTGAGTTCGGGGACTCCTACGAGCAGTACTTC

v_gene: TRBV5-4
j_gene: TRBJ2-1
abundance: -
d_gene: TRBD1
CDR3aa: CASSSVGGQGAGEQFF
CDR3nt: TGTGCCAGCAGCTCTGTGGGGGGACAGGGGGCTGGTGAGCAGTTCTTC

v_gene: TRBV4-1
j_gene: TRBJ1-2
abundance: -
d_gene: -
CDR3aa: CASSLPGAHRGYTF
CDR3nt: TGCGCCAGCAGCCTCCCAGGGGCCCATCGGGGCTACACCTTC

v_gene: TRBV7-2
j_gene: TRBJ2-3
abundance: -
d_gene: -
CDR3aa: CASSSLQGFYLYF
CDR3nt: TGTGCCAGCAGCTCCCTCCAGGGTTTCTATCTGTATTTT

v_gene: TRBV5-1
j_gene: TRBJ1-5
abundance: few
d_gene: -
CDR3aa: CASSLEDPVAEPQHF
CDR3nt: TGCGCCAGCAGCTTGGAGGACCCGGTAGCGGAGCCCCAGCATTTT

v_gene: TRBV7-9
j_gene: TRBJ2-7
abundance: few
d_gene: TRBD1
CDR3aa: CASSSGQGVDEQYF
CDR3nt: TGTGCCAGCAGCTCAGGACAGGGGGTCGACGAGCAGTACTTC

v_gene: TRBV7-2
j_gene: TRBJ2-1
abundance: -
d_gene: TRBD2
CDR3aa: CASSLAGGNFNEQFF
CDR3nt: TGTGCCAGCAGCTTAGCGGGGGGGAATTTCAATGAGCAGTTCTTC

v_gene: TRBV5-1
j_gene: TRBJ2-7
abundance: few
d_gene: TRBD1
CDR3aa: CASSLGDRDYYEQYF
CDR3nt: TGCGCCAGCAGCTTGGGTGACAGGGATTATTACGAGCAGTACTTC

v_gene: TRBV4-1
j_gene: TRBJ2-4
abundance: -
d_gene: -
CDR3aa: CASSPRGGGNIQYF
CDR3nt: TGCGCCAGCAGCCCAAGGGGAGGGGGAAACATTCAGTACTTC

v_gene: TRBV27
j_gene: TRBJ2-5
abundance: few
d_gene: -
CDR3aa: CASSLGALRGETQYF
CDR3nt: TGTGCCAGCAGTTTAGGAGCGCTGAGGGGGGAGACCCAGTACTTC

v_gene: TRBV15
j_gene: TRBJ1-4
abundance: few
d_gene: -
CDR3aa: CATTDGVGEKLFF
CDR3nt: TGTGCCACCACCGACGGGGTCGGAGAAAAACTGTTTTTT

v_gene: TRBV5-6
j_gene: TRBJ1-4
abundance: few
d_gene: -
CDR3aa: CASSLHRGEKLFF
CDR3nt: TGTGCCAGCAGCCTGCACAGAGGGGAAAAACTGTTTTTT

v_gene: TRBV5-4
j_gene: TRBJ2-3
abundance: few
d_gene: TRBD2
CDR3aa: CASSVVAGASTDTQYF
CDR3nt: TGTGCCAGCAGCGTCGTAGCGGGGGCTAGCACAGATACGCAGTATTTT

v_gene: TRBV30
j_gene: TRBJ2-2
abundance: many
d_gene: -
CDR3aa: CAWRPDTGELFF
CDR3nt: TGTGCCTGGAGGCCAGACACCGGGGAGCTGTTTTTT

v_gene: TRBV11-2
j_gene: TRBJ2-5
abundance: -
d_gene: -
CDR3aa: CASSSGGTQYF
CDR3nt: TGTGCCAGCAGCTCCGGGGGGACCCAGTACTTC

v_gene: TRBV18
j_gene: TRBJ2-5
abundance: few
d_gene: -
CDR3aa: CASSPATQETQYF
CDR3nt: TGTGCCAGCTCACCAGCGACTCAAGAGACCCAGTACTTC

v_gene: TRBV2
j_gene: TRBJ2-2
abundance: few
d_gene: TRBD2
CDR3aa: CASSRLGLIYTGELFF
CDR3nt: TGTGCCAGCAGCCGGTTGGGACTAATTTACACCGGGGAGCTGTTTTTT

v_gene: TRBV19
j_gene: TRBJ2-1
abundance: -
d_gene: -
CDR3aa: CASSIGLREQFF
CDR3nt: TGTGCCAGTAGTATCGGACTGAGGGAGCAGTTCTTC

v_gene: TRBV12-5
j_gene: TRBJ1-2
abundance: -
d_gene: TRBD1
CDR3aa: CASGRDRGDYGYTF
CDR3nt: TGTGCTAGTGGACGGGACAGGGGAGACTATGGCTACACCTTC

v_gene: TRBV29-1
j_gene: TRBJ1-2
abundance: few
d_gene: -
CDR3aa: CSVPAGSYYGYTF
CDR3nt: TGCAGCGTCCCCGCGGGGTCCTACTATGGCTACACCTTC

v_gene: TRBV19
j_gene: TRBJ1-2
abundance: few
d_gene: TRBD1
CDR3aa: CASSPPDRLNGYTF
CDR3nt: TGTGCCAGTAGTCCTCCGGACAGGCTCAATGGCTACACCTTC